The T cell receptor (beta chain) under discussion was sequenced for a study of sequential checkpoint blockade in melanoma. Study information: Each arm's sequence ended with maintenance nivolumab.

Germline assignment: CDR1 LGHNT and CDR2 FRNRAP. The CDR3 runs 20 residues. The J segment lost 3 bases and the V segment lost 6 bases, leaving 22 bases of the junction unmatched. As to treatment: randomized to nivolumab then ipilimumab (arm A) or the reverse (arm B). No patient had prior DNA-damaging chemotherapy. Using immunoSEQ multiplex PCR, the repertoire was profiled, and TCRdb retains in-frame clones only, with some absent. The table has about 14,000 clones, around 70% seen once. This TCR came from a human donor with melanoma. The V call is TRBV12-5, the J call TRBJ2-1; 8 bases agree with TRBD2. The input for sequencing was CD8+ T cells sorted from blood (inferred from file names), taken from a patient given nivolumab and ipilimumab in sequence. This CDR3 is CASGPREGERESGFYNEQFF. The CDR3 bases are TGTGCTAGTGGACCCCGGGAGGGCGAGCGGGAGAGTGGGTTCTACAATGAGCAGTTCTTC.